This T cell receptor beta chain was sequenced in a study of blood T cell repertoires in COVID-19. The wider study: PBMCs, B-cell-depleted T cells, or T cells provided the cDNA or gDNA that made up the material.

Unmatched junction bases numbered 9, after V lost 6 bases and J lost 9 bases. The CDR3 covers 13 residues. In the original analysis: Amplifying reference gene primers gave estimates of nucleated cell counts. This table comes from immunoSEQ multiplex PCR, and its TCRdb copy is limited to in-frame clones, with some not included. Clonal size and the V and J genes are those of that table, whereas D and trimming came from the DNA. There are around 280,000 clones in the sample; approximately 86% occur only once, and over 2% lies in the top ten. The TCR originated in a woman in her 30s who had recovered from COVID-19. Sequenced material: peripheral blood. The rearrangement joins TRBV12-3 or TRBV12-4 to TRBJ1-1; 8 bases align to TRBD1. The chain's CDR3 is CASRPRTGRKAFF. The CDR3, as DNA: TGTGCCAGCAGGCCCCGGACAGGGAGAAAAGCTTTCTTT.